Listed below are T cell receptor beta chains from one sample, sequenced in a study of tumor and adjacent non-tumor tissue in lung cancer. TCRdb reprocessed the multiplex PCR reads via MiXCR and lists one record per CDR3 protein. The table lists roughly 48,000 distinct CDR3 sequences, less than 70% of them singletons. The specimen sequenced was distant non-tumor lung tissue. The receptor source for this set is a woman aged 70 to 79 with non-small cell lung cancer. Both conserved end residues are part of each CDR3. D genes are given only for firm matches. Size is stated for part of the rows, as once, few or many counts, or as a class when the clone is expanded.

cdr3_nt cdr3_aa j_call clone_size d_call v_call
TGCAGTGCTAAGTCGACAGGGGGCTGTGACAATCAGCCCCAGCATTTT CSAKSTGGCDNQPQHF TRBJ1-5 . TRBD1 TRBV20-1
TGTGCCAGCAGCTTAATATCGGGGACAACGGCGGCCAATGAGCAGTTCTTC CASSLISGTTAANEQFF TRBJ2-1 many . TRBV7-8
TGTGCCAGCGAGACTGCTAGCGCAAGTTCTGGGGCCAACGTCCTGACTTTC CASETASASSGANVLTF TRBJ2-6 . . TRBV6-1
TGTACCAGCAGCTTAGCCTCTCCCCGAACACCCCCGTACTTC CTSSLASPRTPPYF TRBJ2-7 once . TRBV7-9
TGTGCCAGCACGAAGGGCAAGGGTGATGGCTACGCCTTC CASTKGKGDGYAF TRBJ1-2 . . TRBV6-1
TGTGCCAGCAGTTCCGGGACAGGGGGTTACGGGCAGTACTTC CASSSGTGGYGQYF TRBJ2-7 . TRBD1 TRBV6-5
TGTGCCAGGAGCAGAATGGCGGCCGGCTACACCTTC CARSRMAAGYTF TRBJ1-2 . . TRBV6-6
TGTACCAGCAGTTACGGGGGGTCGGGTGAGCAGTTCTTC CTSSYGGSGEQFF TRBJ2-1 once TRBD2 TRBV6-5
TGTGCCTGCCCCGAGGGAGGCTCTAACTATGGCTACACCTTC CACPEGGSNYGYTF TRBJ1-2 . . TRBV30
TGCAGTGCCTTAAGCGGGCTCACAGATACGCAGTATTTT CSALSGLTDTQYF TRBJ2-3 many . TRBV20-1
TGTGCCTGGAGTGTACGGACAGGGGTAACTGAAGCTTTCTTT CAWSVRTGVTEAFF TRBJ1-1 . TRBD1 TRBV30
TGCAGTACTACCCCTGAGTACAATGAGCAGTCCTTC CSTTPEYNEQSF TRBJ2-1 once . TRBV20-1
TGTGCCAGCAGCTTAGCGGGACAGGGGTGGAATGAGCAGTTCTTC CASSLAGQGWNEQFF TRBJ2-1 . TRBD1 TRBV7-2
TGCGCCAGCAGCCAGGGTGCTAGCGGGAGGGCCACAGATACGCAGTATTTT CASSQGASGRATDTQYF TRBJ2-3 . TRBD2 TRBV5-1
TGCGCCAGCAGCCGAAGGGAGAGGGGGCCCGGCAATGAGCAGTTCTTC CASSRRERGPGNEQFF TRBJ2-1 . . TRBV21-1